This TCR beta chain was recovered during a study of molecular identifiers for immune sequencing clone quantification. This clonotype was seen repeatedly, ten times or more. Germline V lookup: CDR1 GTSNPN, CDR2 SVGIG (reference sequence). Trimming removed 2 bases from V and 11 bases from J, with 18 bases in between. The CDR3 extends over 13 amino acids. From approximately 20,000 to 1,000,000 sorted cells, naive CD8 libraries were generated with 10%, 30% or 50% RNA. TCRdb re-called the PCR reads with MiXCR, one entry per CDR3 protein. The table includes 65,000 or so distinct CDR3 sequences, approximately 18% detected once.

This receptor was obtained from a human donor in good health. Some libraries in this study had Jurkat cell RNA spiked in. Input material: naive CD8+ T cells from blood, with Jurkat cell RNA spiked in. Subset of the sample: FACS-sorted CD8+CD4-CCR7+CD45RA+ naive T cells. The chain employs TRBV30 and TRBJ1-1, with D possibly matching TRBD1 (6 bases). The CDR3 here is CAWSSGGGRWAFF. DNA of the CDR3: TGTGCCTGGAGTTCCGGCGGGGGGCGGTGGGCTTTCTTT.